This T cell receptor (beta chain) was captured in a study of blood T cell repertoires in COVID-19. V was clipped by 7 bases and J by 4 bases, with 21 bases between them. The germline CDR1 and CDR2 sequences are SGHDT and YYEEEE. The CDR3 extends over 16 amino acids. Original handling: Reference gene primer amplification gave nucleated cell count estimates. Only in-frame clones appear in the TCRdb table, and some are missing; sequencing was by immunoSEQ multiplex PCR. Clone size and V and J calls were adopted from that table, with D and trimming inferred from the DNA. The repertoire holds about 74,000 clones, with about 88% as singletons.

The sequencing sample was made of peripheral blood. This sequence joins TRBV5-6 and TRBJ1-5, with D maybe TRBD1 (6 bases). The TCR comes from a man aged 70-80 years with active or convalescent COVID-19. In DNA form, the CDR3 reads TGTGCCAGCGCCCAGGGGCCCTCGACTTTGAATCAGCCCCAGCATTTT. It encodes CASAQGPSTLNQPQHF. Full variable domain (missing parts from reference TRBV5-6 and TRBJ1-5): DAGVTQSPTHLIKTRGQQVTLRCSPKSGHDTVSWYQQALGQGPQFIFQYYEEEERQRGNFPDRFSGHQFPNYSSELNVNALLLGDSALYLCASAQGPSTLNQPQHFGDGTRLSIL.